These 11 T cell receptor beta chains were sequenced from one sample in a study of blood T cell repertoires in COVID-19. Only in-frame clones appear in the TCRdb table, and some are missing; sequencing was by immunoSEQ multiplex PCR. This table has nearly 25,000 clones, 75% to 85% appearing once. Sequencing input: peripheral blood. The origin of the receptors is a human donor in a cohort sampled during active COVID-19.

This chain joins TRBV2 and TRBJ1-6, with D perhaps matching TRBD1 (6 bases). This CDR3 has 15 amino acids. The V gene's germline CDR1 is SNHLY and CDR2 FYNNEI. The V and J ends lost 4 bases and 4 bases respectively, with 11 bases between them. The CDR3 protein is CASSGPQGYNSPLHF. The CDR3 DNA reads as TGTGCCAGCAGTGGCCCACAGGGATATAATTCACCCCTCCACTTT.

This clone is medium-sized within its sample. The rearrangement joins TRBV9 to TRBJ1-5; TRBD1 matches at 7 bases. V trimming: 2 bases; J trimming: 4 bases; junction bases outside the gene matches: 3. Looked up from germline, CDR1 is SGDLS and CDR2 is YYNGEE. The CDR3 spans 14 residues. This CDR3 reads CASSVGTVNQPQHF. Here the CDR3 DNA reads TGTGCCAGCAGCGTGGGGACAGTTAATCAGCCCCAGCATTTT. Looking up the rest from reference TRBV9 and TRBJ1-5 gives the full variable domain: DSGVTQTPKHLITATGQRVTLRCSPRSGDLSVYWYQQSLDQGLQFLIQYYNGEERAKGNILERFSAQQFPDLHSELNLSSLELGDSALYFCASSVGTVNQPQHFGDGTRLSIL.

Here the CDR3 DNA reads TGTGCCAGCGATCCCCGGGGTAAAGAGACCCAGTACTTC. Translation gives CASDPRGKETQYF. J is TRBJ2-5 and V is TRBV5-8, with D perhaps TRBD2 (5 bases). This CDR3 comprises 13 residues. Trimming pared 7 bases from V and 3 bases from J, leaving 13 bases between. Germline V gene sequence: CDR1 SGHTS, CDR2 YDEGEE.

The CDR3 DNA reads TGTGCCAGTGGACAGGGCACAAACTATGGCTACACCTTC. The encoded protein is CASGQGTNYGYTF. The V call is TRBV12-3 or TRBV12-4, the J call TRBJ1-2, with 8 bases matching TRBD1. The CDR3 covers 13 residues. Trimming cost V 9 bases and J 2 bases; bases outside gene matches: 5.

CDR3 residues: CASTLPDTFYGYTF. The DNA for the CDR3 is TGTGCCAGCACTCTTCCGGACACATTCTATGGCTACACCTTC. J is TRBJ1-2 and V is TRBV6-5; a possible D gene is TRBD1 (5 bases). The V gene lost 7 bases and the J gene lost 4 bases, with 16 bases spanning the gap. This CDR3 has 14 amino acids. CDR1 and CDR2 from the germline V gene are MNHEY and SVGAGI.

This chain joins TRBV5-8 and TRBJ2-5; the match to TRBD1 covers 8 bases. V shed 2 bases and J 1 base; nucleotides not matched to a gene: 7. The CDR3 runs to 16 residues. Germline assignment: CDR1 SGHTS and CDR2 YDEGEE. This chain's CDR3 is CASSFPTGDFQETQYF. The DNA of the CDR3 is TGTGCCAGCAGCTTCCCGACAGGGGACTTCCAAGAGACCCAGTACTTC.

The rearrangement links TRBV5-1 to TRBJ2-1, with a weak D call TRBD2 (7 bases). Trimming cost V 2 bases and J 7 bases, with 13 bases left between them. Germline V gives CDR1 SGHRS, CDR2 YFSETQ. There are 14 residues in the CDR3. In DNA form, the CDR3 reads TGCGCCAGCAGCTTCAGGGGAGGGGGGAATGAGCAGTTCTTC. This translates into CASSFRGGGNEQFF. Supplemented by reference TRBV5-1 and TRBJ2-1, the full variable domain reads KAGVTQTPRYLIKTRGQQVTLSCSPISGHRSVSWYQQTPGQGLQFLFEYFSETQRNKGNFPGRFSGRQFSNSRSEMNVSTLELGDSALYLCASSFRGGGNEQFFGPGTRLTVL.

This chain connects TRBV7-6 to TRBJ1-6, with D possibly being TRBD1 (6 bases). The CDR3 runs 16 residues. CDR1 SGHVS and CDR2 FNYEAQ come from the germline V gene. V was pared by 4 bases and J by 0 bases, with 10 bases between. CDR3 sequence (DNA): TGTGCCAGCAGCTCTCAGGGGAGCTCCTATAATTCACCCCTCCACTTT. Its translation is CASSSQGSSYNSPLHF.

A single count supports this clone. The chain links TRBV4-3 to TRBJ2-7, with TRBD1 as a possible D gene (6 bases). The V gene lost 3 bases and the J gene lost 6 bases, with 12 bases spanning the gap. Germline V CDR1 and CDR2: LGHNA, YSLEER. The CDR3 sequence is 13 residues long. The CDR3 DNA follows: TGCGCCAGCAGCCAGTTTACAGGGTCCGAGCAGTACTTC. Amino acids: CASSQFTGSEQYF.

The chain uses TRBV7-6 and TRBJ1-6, with unresolved D. CDR1 SGHVS and CDR2 FNYEAQ come from the germline V gene. V lost 4 bases and J lost 8, with 18 bases in between. This CDR3 has 16 residues. The CDR3: CASSSMSSIDDSPLHF. The CDR3 coding sequence is TGTGCCAGCAGCTCCATGTCGAGTATTGATGATTCACCCCTCCACTTT.

The chain employs TRBV9 and TRBJ2-1; D unresolved. V shed 4 bases and J shed 3 bases, with 8 bases lying between them. This CDR3 has 13 residues. The germline gives CDR1 SGDLS, CDR2 YYNGEE. CDR3 DNA: TGTGCCAGCAGCCCCTCGTTCTACAATGAGCAGTTCTTC. Residues: CASSPSFYNEQFF.